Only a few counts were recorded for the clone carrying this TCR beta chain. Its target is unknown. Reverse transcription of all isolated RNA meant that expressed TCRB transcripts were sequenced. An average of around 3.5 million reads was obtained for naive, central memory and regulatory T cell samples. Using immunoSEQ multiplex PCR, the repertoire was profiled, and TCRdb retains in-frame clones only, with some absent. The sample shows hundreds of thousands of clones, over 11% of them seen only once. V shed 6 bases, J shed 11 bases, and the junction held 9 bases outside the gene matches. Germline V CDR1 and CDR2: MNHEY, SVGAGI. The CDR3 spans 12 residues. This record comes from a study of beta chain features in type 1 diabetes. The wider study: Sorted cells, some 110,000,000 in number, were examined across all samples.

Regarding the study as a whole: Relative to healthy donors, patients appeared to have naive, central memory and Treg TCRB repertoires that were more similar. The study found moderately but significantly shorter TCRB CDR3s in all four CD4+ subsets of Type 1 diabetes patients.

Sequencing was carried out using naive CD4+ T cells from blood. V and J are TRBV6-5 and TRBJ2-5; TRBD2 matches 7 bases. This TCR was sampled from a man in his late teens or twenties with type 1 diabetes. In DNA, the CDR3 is TGTGCCAGCAGCTTTGGGGGGGAGGAGCAGTACTTC. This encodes CASSFGGEEQYF.